What follows are 18 T cell receptor beta chains derived from one specimen sequenced in a study of T cells in localized non-small cell lung cancer. Method: immunoSEQ multiplex PCR; TCRdb's copy keeps in-frame clones and lacks some. The repertoire consists of 25,000 to 30,000 clones, with 80% to 85% occurring once and the leading ten covering 5% to 6.5%. Sequencing was performed on peripheral blood mononuclear cells, taken before any cancer treatment. These receptors came from a man between 40 and 70 years old with stage III lung adenocarcinoma.

This chain joins TRBV18 and TRBJ1-2; no clear D gene. This CDR3 is built from 13 residues. The germline CDR1 and CDR2 sequences are KGHSH and LQKENI. V lost 4 bases and J 5 bases, leaving 11 bases between the germline ends. This CDR3 reads CASSLGERYGYTF. CDR3 nucleotides: TGTGCCAGCTCACTCGGGGAGAGATATGGCTACACCTTC.

This chain uses TRBV7-9 with TRBJ1-1; D uncertain. V gave up 5 bases and J gave up 1 base, with 11 bases separating them. This CDR3 region has 14 residues. Germline values: CDR1 SEHNR, CDR2 FQNEAQ (reference sequence). The CDR3 here is CASSQNVQNTEAFF. CDR3 coding DNA: TGTGCCAGCAGCCAAAACGTTCAGAACACTGAAGCTTTCTTT.

The chain employs TRBV14 and TRBJ2-5; D gene unclear. V lost 4 bases, J lost 4 bases, and 7 bases lay in between. Germline assignment: CDR1 SGHDN and CDR2 FVKESK. The CDR3 is made up of 12 amino acids. The CDR3 DNA reads TGTGCCAGCAGCCTACAGAGAGAGACCCAGTACTTC. Translating gives CASSLQRETQYF.

The chain links TRBV5-1 to TRBJ2-2, with D perhaps TRBD1 (5 bases). CDR3 length: 15 amino acids. The germline V and J ends were trimmed by 0 bases and 0 bases, with 6 bases remaining between them. CDR1 SGHRS and CDR2 YFSETQ come from the germline V gene. The DNA of the CDR3 is TGCGCCAGCAGCTTGGCAGGGACGAACACCGGGGAGCTGTTTTTT. The encoded protein is CASSLAGTNTGELFF.

The chain carries TRBV5-1 and TRBJ1-5; D gene ambiguous. CDR3 length: 14 residues. Trimming took 0 bases from V and 7 from J, leaving 11 bases between them. Germline values: CDR1 SGHRS, CDR2 YFSETQ. The CDR3 here is CASSLAGRGQPQHF. DNA of the CDR3: TGCGCCAGCAGCTTGGCTGGGAGAGGGCAGCCCCAGCATTTT.

The chain joins TRBV11-2 to TRBJ1-3; D remains ambiguous. V lost 1 base and J 0 bases, leaving 4 bases between the germline ends. CDR1 SGHAT and CDR2 FQNNGV come from the germline V gene. CDR3 length equals 14 residues. The CDR3 protein is CASSLGTSGNTIYF. In nucleotides, the CDR3 is TGTGCCAGCAGCTTAGGCACCTCTGGAAACACCATATATTTT.

The rearrangement uses TRBV19 and TRBJ2-3; 9 bases map to TRBD2. Germline CDR1 is LNHDA and CDR2 is SQIVND (reference sequence). This CDR3 comprises 15 residues. The V segment lost 7 bases and the J segment 4 bases; nucleotides outside the gene matches: 9. The CDR3 reads CASNWAGLAPDTQYF. CDR3 DNA sequence: TGTGCCAGTAATTGGGCGGGACTAGCACCAGATACGCAGTATTTT.

The chain employs TRBV30 and TRBJ2-7; D not resolved. Germline values: CDR1 GTSNPN, CDR2 SVGIG (reference sequence). The CDR3 is made up of 11 amino acids. V lost 4 bases and J lost 2, with 6 bases in between. The CDR3 coding sequence is TGTGCCTGGAAAGCTACCTACGAGCAGTACTTC. This sequence encodes CAWKATYEQYF.

This chain connects TRBV11-2 to TRBJ1-5; D is possibly TRBD1 (5 bases). Germline V gene sequence: CDR1 SGHAT, CDR2 FQNNGV. Trimming pared 5 bases from V and 5 bases from J, leaving 10 bases between. The CDR3 contains 13 residues. Here the CDR3 reads CASSPSGDQPQHF. CDR3 DNA sequence: TGTGCCAGCAGCCCCTCGGGGGATCAGCCCCAGCATTTT.

The chain uses TRBV29-1 and TRBJ1-2; tentatively, D is TRBD1 (5 bases). Germline V gene data show CDR1 as SQVTM and CDR2 as ANQGSEA. This CDR3 comprises 11 residues. V shed 5 bases and J shed 7 bases, with 11 bases lying between them. The CDR3 nucleotides are TGCAGCGTTACGGGGCAGGTTGGCTACACCTTC. Protein: CSVTGQVGYTF.

This sequence joins TRBV19 and TRBJ2-2; D perhaps matches TRBD2 (5 bases). Per the germline V gene, CDR1 is LNHDA and CDR2 is SQIVND (reference sequence). V lost 3 bases and J 1 base, leaving 9 bases between the germline ends. The CDR3 has 15 residues. For the CDR3, the DNA is TGTGCCAGTAGTATTAGGACTTTGAACACCGGGGAGCTGTTTTTT. It is translated as CASSIRTLNTGELFF.

This chain joins TRBV11-2 and TRBJ2-2; TRBD1 aligns across 10 bases. Looked up from germline, CDR1 is SGHAT and CDR2 is FQNNGV. V dropped 5 bases and J dropped 4; count of bases not matched to a gene: 4. CDR3 length: 15 amino acids. CDR3 in amino acids: CASSPGQGRTGELFF. Here the CDR3 DNA reads TGTGCCAGCAGCCCGGGACAGGGGCGCACCGGGGAGCTGTTTTTT.

The chain carries TRBV7-8 and TRBJ2-7, with 7 bases aligning to TRBD1. The trim removed 2 bases at V and 6 bases at J, leaving 7 bases unmatched. Germline CDR1 SGHVS, CDR2 FQNEAQ. The CDR3 contains 14 residues. This CDR3 is CASSLPGQAGEQYF. The CDR3 DNA sequence: TGTGCCAGCAGCTTACCAGGACAGGCTGGCGAGCAGTACTTC.

This chain's CDR3 is CATSRDYRDEQYV. The CDR3 DNA sequence: TGTGCCACCAGCAGAGATTACAGGGACGAGCAGTACGTC. The J gene is TRBJ2-7, the V gene TRBV15, with TRBD1 as a possible D gene (6 bases). The germline CDR1 and CDR2 sequences are LNHNV and YYDKDF (reference sequence). The length of the CDR3 is 13 residues. Trimming pared 0 bases from V and 5 bases from J, leaving 8 bases between.

CDR3 sequence: CASTLFDGVGNTEAFF. The CDR3 DNA is TGTGCCAGTACCCTCTTCGACGGGGTGGGAAACACTGAAGCTTTCTTT. The rearrangement links TRBV19 to TRBJ1-1; no firm D call. This CDR3 has 16 residues. The V gene's germline CDR1 is LNHDA and CDR2 SQIVND (reference sequence). Trimming stripped 7 bases from V and 2 bases from J, with 20 bases between.

J is TRBJ2-7 and V is TRBV28; tentative D call: TRBD1 (6 bases). With 6 bases removed from V and 4 bases from J, the gap between germline ends came to 16 bases. CDR1 is MDHEN, CDR2 SYDVKM, per germline. CDR3 length: 14 amino acids. The CDR3 here is CASRHSQGNYEQYV. CDR3 DNA: TGTGCCAGCAGACATTCACAGGGTAATTACGAGCAGTACGTC.

V usage is TRBV5-1 and J usage is TRBJ2-3; D might be TRBD1 (5 bases). With 3 bases removed from V and 0 bases from J, the gap between germline ends came to 8 bases. The CDR3 loop spans 14 amino acids. Germline V gene lookup returns CDR1 SGHRS and CDR2 YFSETQ. CDR3: CASSSGHSTDTQYF. DNA of the CDR3: TGCGCCAGCAGCTCCGGACACAGCACAGATACGCAGTATTTT.

The rearrangement links TRBV4-1 to TRBJ2-1, with D possibly being TRBD1 or TRBD2 (5 bases each). The CDR3 runs 20 residues. From germline, CDR1 is MGHRA and CDR2 YSYEKL. The V end was cut by 2 bases, the J end by 3 bases, with 26 bases between. The CDR3 here is CASSQRNIRTGTSSYNEQFF. The CDR3 bases are TGCGCCAGCAGCCAAAGGAATATTCGGACCGGGACCTCGAGCTACAATGAGCAGTTCTTC.